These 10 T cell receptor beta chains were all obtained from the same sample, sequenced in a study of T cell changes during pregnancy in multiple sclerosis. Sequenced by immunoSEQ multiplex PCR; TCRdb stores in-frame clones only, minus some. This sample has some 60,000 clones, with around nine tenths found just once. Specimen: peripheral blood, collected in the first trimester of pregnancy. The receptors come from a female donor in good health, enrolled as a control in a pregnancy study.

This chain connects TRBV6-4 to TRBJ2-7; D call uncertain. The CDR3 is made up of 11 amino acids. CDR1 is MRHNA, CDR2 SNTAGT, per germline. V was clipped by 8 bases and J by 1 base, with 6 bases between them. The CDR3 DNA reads TGTGCCAGCGTCGGGTCCTACGAGCAGTACTTC. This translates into CASVGSYEQYF.

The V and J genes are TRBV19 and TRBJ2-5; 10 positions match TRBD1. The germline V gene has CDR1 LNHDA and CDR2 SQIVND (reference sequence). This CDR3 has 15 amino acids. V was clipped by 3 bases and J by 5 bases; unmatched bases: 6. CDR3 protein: CASSMTGTGVETQYF. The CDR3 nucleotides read TGTGCCAGTAGTATGACCGGGACAGGGGTTGAGACCCAGTACTTC.

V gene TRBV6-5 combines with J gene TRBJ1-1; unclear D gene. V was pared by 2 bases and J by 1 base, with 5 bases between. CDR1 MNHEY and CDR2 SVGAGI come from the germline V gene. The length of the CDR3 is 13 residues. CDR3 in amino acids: CASSYAANTEAFF. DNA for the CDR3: TGTGCCAGCAGTTACGCGGCGAACACTGAAGCTTTCTTT.

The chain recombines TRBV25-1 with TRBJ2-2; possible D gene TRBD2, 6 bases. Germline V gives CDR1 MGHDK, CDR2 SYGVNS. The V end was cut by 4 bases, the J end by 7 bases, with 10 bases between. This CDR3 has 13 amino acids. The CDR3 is CASSVGEVGELFF. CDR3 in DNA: TGTGCCAGCAGTGTCGGGGAGGTCGGGGAGCTGTTTTTT.

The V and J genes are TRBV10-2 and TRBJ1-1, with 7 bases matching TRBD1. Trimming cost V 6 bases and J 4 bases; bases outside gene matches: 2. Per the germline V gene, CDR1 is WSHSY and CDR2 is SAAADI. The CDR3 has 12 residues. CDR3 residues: CASSTGATEAFF. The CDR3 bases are TGCGCCAGCAGCACAGGGGCCACTGAAGCTTTCTTT.

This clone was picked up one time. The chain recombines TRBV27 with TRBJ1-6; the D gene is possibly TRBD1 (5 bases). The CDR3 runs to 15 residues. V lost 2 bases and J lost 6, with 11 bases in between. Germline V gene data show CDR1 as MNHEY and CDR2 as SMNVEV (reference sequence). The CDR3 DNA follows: TGTGCCAGCAGTTTAGAAGGGGAGGGTAATTCACCCCTCCACTTT. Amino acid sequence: CASSLEGEGNSPLHF.

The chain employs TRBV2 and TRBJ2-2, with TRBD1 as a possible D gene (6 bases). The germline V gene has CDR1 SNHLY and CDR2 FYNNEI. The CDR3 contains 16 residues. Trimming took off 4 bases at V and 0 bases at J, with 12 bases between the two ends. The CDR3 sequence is CASSGYRATNTGELFF. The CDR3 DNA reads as TGTGCCAGCAGTGGTTACAGGGCTACGAACACCGGGGAGCTGTTTTTT.

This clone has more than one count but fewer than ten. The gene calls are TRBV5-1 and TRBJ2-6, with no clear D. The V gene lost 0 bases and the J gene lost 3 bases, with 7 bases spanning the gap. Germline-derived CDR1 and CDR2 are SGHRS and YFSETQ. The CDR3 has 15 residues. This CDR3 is CASSLVGVGANVLTF. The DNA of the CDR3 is TGCGCCAGCAGCTTGGTTGGAGTTGGGGCCAACGTCCTGACTTTC.

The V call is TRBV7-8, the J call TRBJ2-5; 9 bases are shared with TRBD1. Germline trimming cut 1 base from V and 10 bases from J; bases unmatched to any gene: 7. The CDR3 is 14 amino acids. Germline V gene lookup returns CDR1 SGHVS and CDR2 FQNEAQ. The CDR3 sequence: CASSLGTGDLRQYF. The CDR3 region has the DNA TGTGCCAGCAGCTTAGGGACAGGGGATCTACGCCAGTACTTC.

CDR3 nucleotides: TGTGCCAGCAGTCGGACAGGGAGTACCGGGGAGCTGTTTTTT. It codes for CASSRTGSTGELFF. The V call is TRBV2, the J call TRBJ2-2; 8 bases are a match to TRBD1. The trim removed 5 bases at V and 5 bases at J, leaving 4 bases unmatched. Germline CDR1 reads SNHLY; CDR2 reads FYNNEI. There are 14 residues in the CDR3.